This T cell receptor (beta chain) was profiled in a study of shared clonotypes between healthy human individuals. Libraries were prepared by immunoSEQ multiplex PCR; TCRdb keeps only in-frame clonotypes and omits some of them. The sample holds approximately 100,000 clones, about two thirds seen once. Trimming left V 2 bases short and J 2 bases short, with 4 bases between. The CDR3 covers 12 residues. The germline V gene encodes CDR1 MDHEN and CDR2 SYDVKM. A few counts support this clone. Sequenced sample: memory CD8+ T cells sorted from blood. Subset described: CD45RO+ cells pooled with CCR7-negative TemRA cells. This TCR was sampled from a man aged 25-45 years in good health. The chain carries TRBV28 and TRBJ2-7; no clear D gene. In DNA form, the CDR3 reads TGTGCCAGCAGTTTAAATACCTACGAGCAGTACTTC. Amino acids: CASSLNTYEQYF.